This section outlines one T cell receptor (beta chain) sequence together with its context. V gave up 7 bases and J gave up 3 bases; unmatched junction bases: 8. CDR1 and CDR2 (germline): MDHEN, SYDVKM. CDR3 length equals 14 residues. The PCR employed 60 Vbeta primers together with 13 Jbeta primers. Data came from immunoSEQ multiplex PCR; TCRdb stores just in-frame clones and leaves some out. The repertoire consists of some 110,000 clones, with 83% occurring once and the leading ten covering 5.5% to 7%. The sample originates from a study of cytomegalovirus exposure and HLA in healthy donors. The source of this sequence is a young man in good health and CMV-seronegative. The specimen was PBMCs. The V and J genes are TRBV28 and TRBJ1-2; TRBD1 matches at 7 bases. CDR3 protein: CASTSPGQHYGYTF. The CDR3 DNA sequence: TGTGCCAGCACCTCCCCGGGACAGCACTATGGCTACACCTTC.